The text below deals with one T cell receptor beta chain. This clone was seen a few times. It has no known antigen specificity. The input lacks base qualities; no much larger clone sits a single base away. The meaning of the sample's time point label: pre-treatment baseline. Blood was sampled before treatment (T0) and at week 3 (W3), after the first cycle of checkpoint blockade. Except for a couple of patients with rapid clinical progression, response was assessed 12 weeks after the first infusion by RECIST 1.1; disease control meant complete response, partial response or stable disease. Patients were not eligible if they had prior systemic cancer treatment, concomitant immunosuppressant therapy or synchronous other active malignancies. To track both circulating cells and T cell turnover, TCR beta was sequenced from bulk PBMC as well as from plasma cell-free DNA. Lymphoprep and SepMate tubes were used to isolate PBMC from blood, and red cell lysis was then performed. DNA from PBMC and sorted T cell subsets was extracted with QIAamp DNA Blood Mini kits.

Every bulk PBMC sample was loaded with the same fixed amount of about 370 ng of DNA. TCR beta CDR3 sequences were amplified from genomic DNA with the immunoSEQ TCRb Assay kit following manufacturer instructions. The KAPA Library Quantification Kit for Illumina platforms was used to quantify pooled libraries by qPCR. Pooled libraries were clustered at about 0.6-1.2 pM and sequenced on an Illumina NextSeq 500. Under the source paper's analysis protocol: TCR data were analyzed using immunoSEQ ANALYZER and the R LymphoSeq package. A rearrangement efficiency score was calculated as productive divided by the sum of productive and non-productive CDR3 sequences. Clonality was measured with the Gini coefficient and diversity with the Renyi index at alpha=1, and both measures were compared pairwise between timepoints within each patient. Clonal relatedness, based on an edit distance of 3, and repertoire similarity, based on the Bhattacharyya coefficient, were both computed in LymphoSeq. To classify response, a linear discriminant analysis based on week-3 changes in clonality and diversity was built using the R MASS and caret packages. The source is immuneACCESS, and TCRdb retained only in-frame sequences with V and J called. Part of the clones is not carried over; for the studies checked, unresolved V genes explain less than half of this, and the remainder is unexplained. For V, J and clone size, that table is used; D and trimming come from the DNA. Here the sample has about 13,000 clones; around nine tenths occur a single time. Around 3.1% of the sample is held by the ten biggest clonotypes.

This entry is derived from a study of blood T cell dynamics during melanoma immunotherapy (dated by TCRdb to about 2020). Some background on the complete study: Patients had metastatic melanoma and received first-line pembrolizumab or nivolumab plus ipilimumab as standard of care in the United Kingdom. To find early correlates of response, the study profiled the peripheral T cell receptor repertoires of patients with metastatic melanoma both before and after one cycle of checkpoint inhibitor therapy. The training cohort consisted of consecutive patients, while an additional independent group of patients from the same centre was pooled to form an external validation set. Here is what the overall study found, with its caveats: Unlike progressors, patients who went on to achieve disease control showed a bifurcated reorganization of the PBMC repertoire at W3, with either increased clonality or increased diversity. The study was unable to establish whether the T cell clones driving the repertoire changes were melanoma-specific or instead reflected general immune activation. The relatively small sample size was recognized as a factor that could limit how well the results generalize.

The sample consisted of blood, taken from a patient treated with checkpoint blockade. The clonotype was recovered from a human donor with melanoma.

The DNA sequence reads TGTGCCAGCAGCTCGTCCACTTCGAGCTCTGGAAACACCATATATTTT. Translated, it gives CASSSSTSSSGNTIYF. The chain links TRBV7-9 with TRBJ1-3; there is no confident call for the D gene. CDR1 and CDR2 (SEHNR, FQNEAQ) derive from the germline V gene (reference sequence). Spanning cysteine to phenylalanine, the CDR3 consists of 16 amino acids. Just the 48-base CDR3 DNA is kept, in frame starting at base 1. V is pared back by 4 bases and J by 0 bases, with 13 bases lying between the germline termini.